This record covers a single T cell receptor beta chain. This sample is part of a study of T cell responses to AZD1222 COVID-19 vaccine. The repertoire was sequenced with immunoSEQ multiplex PCR; TCRdb's copy has only in-frame clones and lacks some. This sample has 160,000 or so clones, with 75% to 90% found just once. Germline CDR1 LGHNT, CDR2 FRNRAP. The CDR3 has 15 amino acids. V shed 1 base, J shed 0 bases, and the junction held 0 bases outside the gene matches. The sample here was peripheral blood, taken 28 days after the second dose of the MenACWY control vaccine. The sequence was collected from an adult who received the MenACWY meningococcal vaccine as a control. The gene calls are TRBV12-5 and TRBJ2-1; TRBD2 matches at 7 bases. DNA for the CDR3: TGTGCTAGTGGTTTGGGACTAGCCTCCTACAATGAGCAGTTCTTC. Its translation: CASGLGLASYNEQFF.